A single sample gave rise to the 30 T cell receptor beta chains below, sequenced in a study of blood T cell repertoires in COVID-19. Profiling relied on immunoSEQ multiplex PCR, and the TCRdb table lists in-frame clones only, not all of them. The sample carries 100,000 to 150,000 clones, about 85% recorded once. Material for sequencing was peripheral blood. These receptors originate from a woman older than 75 with COVID-19, enrolled during active disease.

This chain connects TRBV9 to TRBJ2-1; possibly TRBD2 for D (6 bases). Germline loops: CDR1 SGDLS, CDR2 YYNGEE. This CDR3 spans 18 amino acids. Trimming stripped 3 bases from V and 14 bases from J, with 33 bases between. CDR3 coding DNA: TGTGCCAGCAGCGACCCTGGCCCGGGGACTTCTTACAATGATGGGGAGTTCTTC. Amino acids: CASSDPGPGTSYNDGEFF. Supplemented by reference TRBV9 and TRBJ2-1, the full variable domain reads DSGVTQTPKHLITATGQRVTLRCSPRSGDLSVYWYQQSLDQGLQFLIQYYNGEERAKGNILERFSAQQFPDLHSELNLSSLELGDSALYFCASSDPGPGTSYNDGEFFGPGTRLTVL.

The chain has TRBV28 and TRBJ2-7; D is unclear. CDR1 is MDHEN, CDR2 SYDVKM, per germline. CDR3 length: 13 amino acids. Deletions cut 3 bases from V and 2 bases from J, with 8 bases between. CDR3 DNA: TGTGCCAGCAGTTTCGTCGCGCCCTACGAGCAGTACTTC. Translation gives CASSFVAPYEQYF.

The gene calls are TRBV2 and TRBJ2-7; 9 positions match TRBD2. V gave up 6 bases and J gave up 2 bases; unmatched junction bases: 14. Germline V gives CDR1 SNHLY, CDR2 FYNNEI. The CDR3 is made up of 17 amino acids. CDR3 sequence reads: CASRGPPIAGGPYEQYF. As DNA, the CDR3 is TGTGCCAGCAGAGGACCCCCCATCGCGGGAGGGCCCTACGAGCAGTACTTC.

This clone was recorded only once. This CDR3 reads CASSPEGGGRTNIQYF. As DNA, the CDR3 is TGTGCCAGCAGCCCCGAGGGGGGAGGGAGGACAAACATTCAGTACTTC. The V call is TRBV5-4, the J call TRBJ2-4, with TRBD2 as a possible D gene (7 bases). Per the germline V gene, CDR1 is SGHNT and CDR2 is YYREEE (reference sequence). Between the trimmed V and J ends, which lost 4 bases and 6 bases, there was a span of 20 bases. The CDR3 contains 16 residues. The full variable domain, rest sourced from reference TRBV5-4 and TRBJ2-4, is ETGVTQSPTHLIKTRGQQVTLRCSSQSGHNTVSWYQQALGQGPQFIFQYYREEENGRGNFPPRFSGLQFPNYSSELNVNALELDDSALYLCASSPEGGGRTNIQYFGAGTRLSVL.

This clone turned up a few times. This chain links TRBV5-4 with TRBJ2-3, with D possibly being TRBD2 (6 bases). V gave up 5 bases and J gave up 10 bases, with 14 bases separating them. This CDR3 region has 12 residues. From germline, CDR1 is SGHNT and CDR2 YYREEE (reference sequence). CDR3 in DNA: TGTGCCAGCAGTGCTGGGGGGAATGCGCAGTATTTT. Translating gives CASSAGGNAQYF.

This chain links TRBV24-1 with TRBJ1-1; 9 bases align to TRBD1. CDR3 length: 13 amino acids. The V gene's germline CDR1 is KGHDR and CDR2 SFDVKD. J lost 4 bases, V lost 7 bases, and 3 bases had no gene match. The CDR3 here is CATRQGASTEAFF. CDR3 coding DNA: TGTGCCACCAGACAGGGGGCTTCCACTGAAGCTTTCTTT.

The gene calls are TRBV28 and TRBJ2-3; 12 nucleotides agree with TRBD1. J was trimmed by 7 bases and V by 3 bases; bases with no gene match: 11. The CDR3 spans 17 residues. CDR1 and CDR2 from the germline V gene are MDHEN and SYDVKM. This CDR3 reads CASSLEWGTGGANTQYF. The CDR3 nucleotides are TGTGCCAGCAGTTTGGAATGGGGGACAGGGGGCGCGAATACGCAGTATTTT.

This clone was picked up one time. The chain couples TRBV18 to TRBJ2-1; the D is unclear. Germline-derived CDR1 and CDR2 are KGHSH and LQKENI. Between the trimmed V and J ends, which lost 3 bases and 8 bases, there was a span of 8 bases. This CDR3 spans 12 amino acids. The CDR3 bases are TGTGCCAGCTCACCCATAAGAGATGAGCAGTTCTTC. Its protein product is CASSPIRDEQFF.

This clone was counted once. The chain links TRBV14 to TRBJ2-7, with a weak D call TRBD1 (5 bases). V shed 0 bases and J shed 3 bases, with 12 bases lying between them. In germline, CDR1 is SGHDN, CDR2 FVKESK. This CDR3 is 15 amino acids long. CDR3 loop: CASSQEDTGSYEQYF. CDR3 in DNA: TGTGCCAGCAGCCAAGAGGACACGGGCAGCTACGAGCAGTACTTC. Together with reference TRBV14 and TRBJ2-7, the CDR3 gives the full variable domain: EAGVTQFPSHSVIEKGQTVTLRCDPISGHDNLYWYRRVMGKEIKFLLHFVKESKQDESGMPNNRFLAERTGGTYSTLKVQPAELEDSGVYFCASSQEDTGSYEQYFGPGTRLTVT.

The CDR3 sequence: CASSPLGSEQFF. The DNA of the CDR3 is TGTGCCAGCAGTCCCCTTGGGAGTGAGCAGTTCTTC. The rearrangement joins TRBV6-2 or TRBV6-3 to TRBJ2-1, with D perhaps TRBD2 (5 bases). The CDR3 covers 12 residues. Germline CDR1 reads MNHEY; CDR2 reads SVGEGT. V lost 5 bases to trimming and J lost 9 bases, with 11 bases between them.

The rearrangement joins TRBV14 to TRBJ2-6, with 12 bases lining up with TRBD1. Germline CDR1 SGHDN, CDR2 FVKESK. Trimming removed 4 bases from V and 2 bases from J; junction bases left unmatched: 3. This CDR3 comprises 17 residues. The CDR3 DNA reads as TGTGCCAGCAGCCCGCGGGACAGGGGGCCTGGGGCCAACGTCCTGACTTTC. This encodes CASSPRDRGPGANVLTF.

This chain joins TRBV7-2 and TRBJ2-1; D may be TRBD1 (6 bases). The CDR3 extends over 15 amino acids. Germline assignment: CDR1 SGHTA and CDR2 FQGNSA. V lost 1 base and J lost 5, with 12 bases in between. The CDR3 region is CASSLGQGFHNEQFF. The DNA of the CDR3 is TGTGCCAGCAGCTTAGGGCAGGGGTTCCACAATGAGCAGTTCTTC.

The V gene is TRBV7-2, the J gene TRBJ1-1; unclear D gene. Deletions cut 5 bases from V and 5 bases from J, with 12 bases between. Germline-derived CDR1 and CDR2 are SGHTA and FQGNSA. This CDR3 has 13 amino acids. In DNA form, the CDR3 reads TGTGCCAGCAGCCCTCAACACAGAACTGAAGCTTTCTTT. Amino acids: CASSPQHRTEAFF.

The chain uses TRBV7-2 and TRBJ2-1; maybe TRBD2 (6 bases). The CDR3 runs to 17 residues. Germline V lookup: CDR1 SGHTA, CDR2 FQGNSA. V was shortened by 5 bases and J by 4 bases, with 21 bases between the two germline ends. CDR3 nucleotide sequence: TGTGCCAGCAGCGGGAGGTTCCTTATAGGAACGTACAATGAGCAGTTCTTC. Protein product: CASSGRFLIGTYNEQFF.

The chain links TRBV5-1 to TRBJ2-2; no clear D gene. This CDR3 has 13 residues. Trimming shortened V by 0 bases and J by 6 bases, and 6 bases separated the two germline ends. CDR1 is SGHRS and CDR2 is YFSETQ in the germline V gene. Here the CDR3 reads CASSLVIAGELFF. As DNA, the CDR3 is TGCGCCAGCAGCTTGGTTATCGCCGGGGAGCTGTTTTTT.

This clone was detected only once. J is TRBJ2-1 and V is TRBV5-1; a weak D match, TRBD1 (5 bases). The germline V gene has CDR1 SGHRS and CDR2 YFSETQ. V lost 0 bases, J lost 4 bases, and 8 bases lay in between. This CDR3 comprises 14 residues. The CDR3, as DNA: TGCGCCAGCAGCTTGGACCGGACATACAATGAGCAGTTCTTC. Translation: CASSLDRTYNEQFF.

The chain recombines TRBV6-2 or TRBV6-3 with TRBJ1-3; weak D call: TRBD1 (6 bases). Trimming removed 5 bases from V and 0 bases from J, with 8 bases in between. The CDR3 runs to 14 residues. Germline assignment: CDR1 MNHEY and CDR2 SVGEGT. CDR3 in amino acids: CASSPTGSGNTIYF. The CDR3, as DNA: TGTGCCAGCAGTCCGACAGGCTCTGGAAACACCATATATTTT.

The chain couples TRBV29-1 to TRBJ1-2; D uncertain. The CDR3 length is 12 residues. Per the germline V gene, CDR1 is SQVTM and CDR2 is ANQGSEA. The V and J ends lost 4 bases and 0 bases respectively, with 6 bases between them. CDR3 nucleotide sequence: TGCAGCGTTGCCCAGTCTAACTATGGCTACACCTTC. Amino acid sequence: CSVAQSNYGYTF.

J is TRBJ2-1 and V is TRBV6-2 or TRBV6-3, with D perhaps TRBD2 (5 bases). The CDR3 is made up of 14 amino acids. Germline values: CDR1 MNHEY, CDR2 SVGEGT. The V end was cut by 5 bases, the J end by 9 bases, with 17 bases between. In DNA form, the CDR3 reads TGTGCCAGCAGTACTGGACTCAAGTGGGGTGAGCAGTTCTTC. Translated, it gives CASSTGLKWGEQFF.

The rearrangement joins TRBV28 to TRBJ2-3; weak D call: TRBD1 (5 bases). CDR1 and CDR2 (germline): MDHEN, SYDVKM. CDR3 length: 17 residues. Trimming pared 1 base from V and 1 base from J, leaving 15 bases between. The CDR3 DNA sequence: TGTGCCAGCAGTTTATCCCAGGGTGTTACAGGCACAGATACGCAGTATTTT. Translating it yields CASSLSQGVTGTDTQYF.

This clone was detected a few times. The chain is built from TRBV12-3 or TRBV12-4 and TRBJ1-2; no firm D call. The CDR3 covers 13 residues. Between the trimmed V and J ends, which lost 6 bases and 6 bases, there was a span of 14 bases. CDR3 amino acids: CASSQISGNGYTF. In nucleotides, the CDR3 is TGTGCCAGCAGCCAGATTTCGGGTAATGGCTACACCTTC.

V and J are TRBV4-3 and TRBJ2-2; 8 bases align to TRBD2. The CDR3 loop spans 18 amino acids. Looked up from germline, CDR1 is LGHNA and CDR2 is YSLEER. The ends lost 5 bases at V and 0 bases at J; junction bases unmatched: 11. The CDR3 region is CASSSGGRWASNTGELFF. The CDR3 DNA follows: TGCGCCAGCAGCTCGGGGGGGCGGTGGGCTTCGAACACCGGGGAGCTGTTTTTT.

CDR3 amino acids: CASSGGGSGSHTQYF. CDR3 nucleotides: TGTGCCAGCAGCGGGGGAGGTAGCGGGAGTCATACGCAGTATTTT. V gene TRBV9 combines with J gene TRBJ2-3; the match to TRBD2 covers 9 bases. The CDR3 totals 15 residues. The trim removed 3 bases at V and 7 bases at J, leaving 9 bases unmatched. CDR1 is SGDLS and CDR2 is YYNGEE in the germline V gene.

The chain links TRBV6-2 or TRBV6-3 to TRBJ1-5; 9 bases map to TRBD1. J gave up 5 bases and V 4 bases, and 6 bases lay outside the gene matches. This CDR3 is built from 15 residues. Germline loops: CDR1 MNHEY, CDR2 SVGEGT. The CDR3 DNA sequence: TGTGCCAGCAGTTCGGGGACAGGGCGGTATCAGCCCCAGCATTTT. Translated, it gives CASSSGTGRYQPQHF.

This chain joins TRBV28 and TRBJ1-1, with D tentatively TRBD1 (6 bases). The CDR3 runs to 14 residues. V dropped 5 bases and J dropped 8 bases, with 18 bases sitting between them. Per the germline V gene, CDR1 is MDHEN and CDR2 is SYDVKM. The DNA for the CDR3 is TGTGCCAGCAGTCCGCCCAACAGGGACGGAGAAGCTTTCTTT. The encoded protein is CASSPPNRDGEAFF.

In DNA, the CDR3 is TGTGCCAGCAGCCCACCGGGACAGGGGAGGGGCTACACCTTC. This encodes CASSPPGQGRGYTF. The rearrangement links TRBV7-2 to TRBJ1-2, with TRBD1 identical over 10 bases. V was clipped by 5 bases and J by 8 bases; unmatched bases: 8. CDR3 length: 14 residues. Germline lookup yields CDR1 SGHTA and CDR2 FQGNSA.

The rearrangement joins TRBV7-9 to TRBJ2-7; maybe TRBD2 (6 bases). The V and J ends lost 1 base and 2 bases respectively, with 9 bases between them. CDR3 length: 14 amino acids. CDR1 and CDR2 from the germline V gene are SEHNR and FQNEAQ (reference sequence). In nucleotides, the CDR3 is TGTGCCAGCAGCTTAGTACTAGCCCCCTACGAGCAGTACTTC. Its translation is CASSLVLAPYEQYF.

The chain recombines TRBV4-2 with TRBJ1-5; D remains ambiguous. Trimming took 0 bases from V and 6 from J, leaving 6 bases between them. The CDR3 loop spans 13 amino acids. From germline, CDR1 is LGHNA and CDR2 YNFKEQ. CDR3 in DNA: TGTGCCAGCAGCCAAGATTTCTCTCAGCCCCAGCATTTT. This sequence encodes CASSQDFSQPQHF.

This clone was seen a handful of times. V is TRBV7-2 and J is TRBJ1-4; 8 nucleotides agree with TRBD1. Germline V gives CDR1 SGHTA, CDR2 FQGNSA. CDR3 length: 14 amino acids. V trimming: 1 base; J trimming: 13 bases; junction bases outside the gene matches: 8. CDR3: CASSLGSGGRRLFF. In DNA form, the CDR3 reads TGTGCCAGCAGCTTAGGGTCAGGGGGCAGGAGACTGTTTTTT. Full variable domain (outside the CDR3, taken from reference TRBV7-2 and TRBJ1-4): GAGVSQSPSNKVTEKGKDVELRCDPISGHTALYWYRQSLGQGLEFLIYFQGNSAPDKSGLPSDRFSAERTGGSVSTLTIQRTQQEDSAVYLCASSLGSGGRRLFFGSGTQLSVL.

The V and J genes are TRBV4-2 and TRBJ2-2; TRBD2 matches at 7 bases. In germline, CDR1 is LGHNA, CDR2 YNFKEQ. There are 13 residues in the CDR3. J gave up 2 bases and V 11 bases, and 5 bases lay outside the gene matches. CDR3 in amino acids: CAAGTTNTGELFF. The CDR3 DNA follows: TGTGCCGCCGGGACTACCAACACCGGGGAGCTGTTTTTT.